This T cell receptor beta chain was sequenced during a study of blood T cell repertoires in COVID-19. Study overall: Sources were T cells, B-cell-depleted T cells, or PBMCs; the material itself was cDNA or gDNA.

V trimming: 5 bases; J trimming: 2 bases; junction bases outside the gene matches: 5. The CDR3 totals 14 residues. The germline V gene has CDR1 MNHEY and CDR2 SVGAGI. Generated by immunoSEQ multiplex PCR, the TCRdb table keeps only in-frame clones and is missing some. The sample carries fewer than 250,000 clones, around 78% recorded once. This clone was seen more than once but under ten times. This TCR came from a woman aged 70-85 years with active or convalescent COVID-19. The material sequenced was peripheral blood. The gene calls are TRBV6-5 and TRBJ1-1; 7 bases are a match to TRBD1. The CDR3 DNA reads TGTGCCAGCAGTCGGGACAGTACAAACACTGAAGCTTTCTTT. Its protein is CASSRDSTNTEAFF.